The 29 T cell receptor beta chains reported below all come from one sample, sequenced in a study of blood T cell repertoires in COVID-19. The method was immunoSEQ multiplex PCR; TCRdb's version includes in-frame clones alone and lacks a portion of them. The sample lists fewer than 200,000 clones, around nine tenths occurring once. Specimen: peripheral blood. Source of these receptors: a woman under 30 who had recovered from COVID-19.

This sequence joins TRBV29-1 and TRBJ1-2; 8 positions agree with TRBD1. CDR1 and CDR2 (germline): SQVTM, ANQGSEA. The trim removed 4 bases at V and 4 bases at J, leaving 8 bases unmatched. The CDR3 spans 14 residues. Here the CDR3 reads CSVGSRGQGYGYTF. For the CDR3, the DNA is TGCAGCGTTGGTTCGCGAGGACAGGGCTATGGCTACACCTTC.

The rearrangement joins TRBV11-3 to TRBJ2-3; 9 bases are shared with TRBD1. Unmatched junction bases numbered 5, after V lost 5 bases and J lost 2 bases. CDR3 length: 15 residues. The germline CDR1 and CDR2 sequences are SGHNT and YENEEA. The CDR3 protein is CASSDRDRDTDTQYF. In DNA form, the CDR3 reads TGTGCCAGCAGCGACCGGGACAGGGACACAGATACGCAGTATTTT.

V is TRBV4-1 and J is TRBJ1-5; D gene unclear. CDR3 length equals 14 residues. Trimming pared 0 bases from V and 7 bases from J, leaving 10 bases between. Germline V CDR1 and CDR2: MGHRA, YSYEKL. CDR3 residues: CASSQEILGQPQHF. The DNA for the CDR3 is TGCGCCAGCAGCCAAGAAATCCTAGGACAGCCCCAGCATTTT.

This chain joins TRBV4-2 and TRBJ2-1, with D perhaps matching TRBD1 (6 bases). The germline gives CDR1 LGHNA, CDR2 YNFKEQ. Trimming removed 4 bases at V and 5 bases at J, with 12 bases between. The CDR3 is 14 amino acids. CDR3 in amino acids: CASSLQGQDNEQFF. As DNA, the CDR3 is TGTGCCAGCAGCCTTCAGGGGCAGGACAATGAGCAGTTCTTC.

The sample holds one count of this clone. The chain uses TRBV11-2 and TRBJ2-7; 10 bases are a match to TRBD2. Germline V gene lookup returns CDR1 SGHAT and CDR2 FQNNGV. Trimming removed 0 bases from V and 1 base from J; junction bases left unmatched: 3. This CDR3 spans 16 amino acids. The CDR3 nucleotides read TGTGCCAGCAGCTTAGATGGACTAGCGGCATCCTACGAGCAGTACTTC. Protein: CASSLDGLAASYEQYF. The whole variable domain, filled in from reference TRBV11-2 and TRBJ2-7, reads EAGVAQSPRYKIIEKRQSVAFWCNPISGHATLYWYQQILGQGPKLLIQFQNNGVVDDSQLPKDRFSAERLKGVDSTLKIQPAKLEDSAVYLCASSLDGLAASYEQYFGPGTRLTVT.

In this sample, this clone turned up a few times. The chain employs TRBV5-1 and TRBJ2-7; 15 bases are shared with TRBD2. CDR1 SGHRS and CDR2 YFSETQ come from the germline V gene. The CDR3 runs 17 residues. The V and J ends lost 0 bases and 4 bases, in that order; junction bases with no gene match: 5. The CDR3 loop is CASSLATGTSGGYEQYF. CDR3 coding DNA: TGCGCCAGCAGCTTGGCCACCGGGACTAGCGGGGGGTACGAGCAGTACTTC.

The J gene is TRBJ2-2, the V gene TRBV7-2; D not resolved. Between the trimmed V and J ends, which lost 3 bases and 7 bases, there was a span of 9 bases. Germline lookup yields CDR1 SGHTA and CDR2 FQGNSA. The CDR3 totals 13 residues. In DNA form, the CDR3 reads TGTGCCAGCAGCTTTCAAGCGATCGGGGAGCTGTTTTTT. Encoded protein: CASSFQAIGELFF.

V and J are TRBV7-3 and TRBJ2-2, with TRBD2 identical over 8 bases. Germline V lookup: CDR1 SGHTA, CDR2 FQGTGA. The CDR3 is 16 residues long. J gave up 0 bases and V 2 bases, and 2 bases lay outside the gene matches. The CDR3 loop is CASSLSGGSNTGELFF. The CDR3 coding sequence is TGTGCCAGCAGCTTATCGGGAGGGTCGAACACCGGGGAGCTGTTTTTT.

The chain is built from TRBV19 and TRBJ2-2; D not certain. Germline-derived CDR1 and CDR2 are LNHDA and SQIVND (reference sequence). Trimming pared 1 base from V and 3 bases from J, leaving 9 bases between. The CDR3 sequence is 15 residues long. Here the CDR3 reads CASSIGASYTGELFF. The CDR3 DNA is TGTGCCAGTAGTATAGGGGCCAGTTACACCGGGGAGCTGTTTTTT.

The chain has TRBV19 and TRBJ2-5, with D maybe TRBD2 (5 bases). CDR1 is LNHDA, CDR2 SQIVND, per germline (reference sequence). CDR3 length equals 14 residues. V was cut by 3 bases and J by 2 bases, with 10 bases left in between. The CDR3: CASSIRTGQETQYF. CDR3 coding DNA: TGTGCCAGTAGTATCAGGACGGGACAAGAGACCCAGTACTTC.

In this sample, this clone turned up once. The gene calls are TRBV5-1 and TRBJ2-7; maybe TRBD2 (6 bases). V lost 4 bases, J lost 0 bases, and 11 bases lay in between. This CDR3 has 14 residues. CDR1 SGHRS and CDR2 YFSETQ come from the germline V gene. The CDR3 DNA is TGCGCCAGCAGCACGGGGGTTATCTCCTACGAGCAGTACTTC. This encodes CASSTGVISYEQYF.

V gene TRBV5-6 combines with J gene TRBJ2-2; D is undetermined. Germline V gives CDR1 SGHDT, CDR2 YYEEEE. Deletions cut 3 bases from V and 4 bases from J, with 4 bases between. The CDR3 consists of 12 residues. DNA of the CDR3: TGTGCCAGCAGCTCTCGCACCGGGGAGCTGTTTTTT. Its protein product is CASSSRTGELFF.

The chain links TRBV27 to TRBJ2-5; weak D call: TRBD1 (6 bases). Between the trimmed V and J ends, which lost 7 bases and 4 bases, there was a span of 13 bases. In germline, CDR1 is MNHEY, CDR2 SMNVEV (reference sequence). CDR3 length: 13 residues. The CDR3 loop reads CASKKGERETQYF. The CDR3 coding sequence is TGTGCCAGCAAGAAGGGGGAGAGAGAGACCCAGTACTTC.

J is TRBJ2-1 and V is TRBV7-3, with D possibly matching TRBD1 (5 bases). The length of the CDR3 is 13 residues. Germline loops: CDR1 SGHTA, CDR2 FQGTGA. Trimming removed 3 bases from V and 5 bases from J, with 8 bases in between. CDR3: CASSFGANNEQFF. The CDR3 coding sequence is TGTGCCAGCAGCTTTGGGGCTAACAATGAGCAGTTCTTC.

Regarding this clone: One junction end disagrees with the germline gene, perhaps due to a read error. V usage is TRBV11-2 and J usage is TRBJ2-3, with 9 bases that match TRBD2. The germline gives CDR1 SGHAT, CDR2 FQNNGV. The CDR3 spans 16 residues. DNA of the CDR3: TGTGCCAGCAGCTTAGTACCTAGCGGGACCCCGGGGCGCAGTCATTTT. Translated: CASSLVPSGTPGRSHF.

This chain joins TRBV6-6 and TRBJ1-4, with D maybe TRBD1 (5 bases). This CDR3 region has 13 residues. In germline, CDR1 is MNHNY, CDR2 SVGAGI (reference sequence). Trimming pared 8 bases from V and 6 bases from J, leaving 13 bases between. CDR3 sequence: CASQGTGDEKLFF. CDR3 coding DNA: TGTGCCAGCCAAGGGACGGGAGATGAAAAACTGTTTTTT.

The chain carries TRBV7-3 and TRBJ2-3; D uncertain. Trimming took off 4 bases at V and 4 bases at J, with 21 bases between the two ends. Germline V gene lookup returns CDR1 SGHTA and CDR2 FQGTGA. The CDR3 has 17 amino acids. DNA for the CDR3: TGTGCCAGCAGCTCCCGCCCTACGCCCGTCGAACCAGATACGCAGTATTTT. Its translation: CASSSRPTPVEPDTQYF.

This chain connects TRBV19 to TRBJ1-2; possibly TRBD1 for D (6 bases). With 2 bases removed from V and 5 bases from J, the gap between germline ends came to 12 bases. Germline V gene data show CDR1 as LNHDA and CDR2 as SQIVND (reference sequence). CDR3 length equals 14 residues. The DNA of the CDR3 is TGTGCCAGTAGTATATTGGGCAGGGGTTATGGCTACACCTTC. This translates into CASSILGRGYGYTF.

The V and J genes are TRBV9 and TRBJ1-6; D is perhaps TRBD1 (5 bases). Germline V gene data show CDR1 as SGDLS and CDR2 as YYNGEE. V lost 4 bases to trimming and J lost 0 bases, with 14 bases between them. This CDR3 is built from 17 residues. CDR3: CASSPRGASSYNSPLHF. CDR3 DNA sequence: TGTGCCAGCAGCCCCCGCGGGGCAAGCTCCTATAATTCACCCCTCCACTTT.

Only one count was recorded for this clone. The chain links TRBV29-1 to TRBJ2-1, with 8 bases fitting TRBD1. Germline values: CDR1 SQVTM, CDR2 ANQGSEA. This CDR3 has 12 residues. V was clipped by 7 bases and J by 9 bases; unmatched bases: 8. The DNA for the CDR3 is TGCAGCGCCTTAGGACAGGGAGGTGAGCAGTTCTTC. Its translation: CSALGQGGEQFF.

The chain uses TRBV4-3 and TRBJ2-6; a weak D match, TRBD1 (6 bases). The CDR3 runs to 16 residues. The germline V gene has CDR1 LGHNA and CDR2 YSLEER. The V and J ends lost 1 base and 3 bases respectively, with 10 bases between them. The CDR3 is CASSQVGALGANVLTF. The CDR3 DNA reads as TGCGCCAGCAGCCAAGTGGGGGCCCTTGGGGCCAACGTCCTGACTTTC.

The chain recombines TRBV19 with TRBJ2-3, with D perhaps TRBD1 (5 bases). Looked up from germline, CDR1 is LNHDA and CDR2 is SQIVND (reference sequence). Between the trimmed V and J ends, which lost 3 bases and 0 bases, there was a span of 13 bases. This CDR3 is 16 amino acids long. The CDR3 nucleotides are TGTGCCAGTAGTATGGGCAGGGTGATAAGCACAGATACGCAGTATTTT. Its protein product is CASSMGRVISTDTQYF. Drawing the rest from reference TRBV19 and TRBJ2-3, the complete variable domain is DGGITQSPKYLFRKEGQNVTLSCEQNLNHDAMYWYRQDPGQGLRLIYYSQIVNDFQKGDIAEGYSVSREKKESFPLTVTSAQKNPTAFYLCASSMGRVISTDTQYFGPGTRLTVL.

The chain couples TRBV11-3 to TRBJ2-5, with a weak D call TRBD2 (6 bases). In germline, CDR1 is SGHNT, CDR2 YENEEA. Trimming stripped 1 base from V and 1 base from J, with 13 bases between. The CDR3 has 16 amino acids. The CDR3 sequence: CASSLGGRGRQETQYF. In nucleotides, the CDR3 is TGTGCCAGCAGCTTAGGTGGGCGGGGCCGCCAAGAGACCCAGTACTTC.

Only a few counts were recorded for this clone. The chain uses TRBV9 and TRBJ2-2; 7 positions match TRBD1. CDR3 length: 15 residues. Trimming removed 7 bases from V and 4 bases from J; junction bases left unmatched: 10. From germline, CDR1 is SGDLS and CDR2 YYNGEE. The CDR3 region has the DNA TGTGCCAGCGGGTCGAGGGACAGTCTCACCGGGGAGCTGTTTTTT. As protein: CASGSRDSLTGELFF.

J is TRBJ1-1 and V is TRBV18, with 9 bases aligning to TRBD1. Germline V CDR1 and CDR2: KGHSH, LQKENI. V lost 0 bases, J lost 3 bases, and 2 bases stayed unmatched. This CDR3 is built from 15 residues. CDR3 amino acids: CASSPPDRGDTEAFF. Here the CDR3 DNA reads TGTGCCAGCTCACCACCCGACAGGGGGGACACTGAAGCTTTCTTT.

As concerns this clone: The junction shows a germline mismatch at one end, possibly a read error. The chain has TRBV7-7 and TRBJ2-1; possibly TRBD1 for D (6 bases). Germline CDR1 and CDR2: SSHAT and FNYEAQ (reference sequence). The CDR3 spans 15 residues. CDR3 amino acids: CASSLRQAENNEQFF. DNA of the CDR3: TGTGCTAGCAGCCTGAGACAGGCGGAGAACAATGAGCAGTTCTTC.

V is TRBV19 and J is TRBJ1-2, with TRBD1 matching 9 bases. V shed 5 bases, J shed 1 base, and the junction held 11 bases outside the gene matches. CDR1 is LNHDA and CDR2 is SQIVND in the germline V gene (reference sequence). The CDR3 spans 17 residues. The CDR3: CASSSDRGVFINYGYTF. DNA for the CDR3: TGTGCCAGTAGTTCGGACAGGGGCGTATTTATTAACTATGGCTACACCTTC.

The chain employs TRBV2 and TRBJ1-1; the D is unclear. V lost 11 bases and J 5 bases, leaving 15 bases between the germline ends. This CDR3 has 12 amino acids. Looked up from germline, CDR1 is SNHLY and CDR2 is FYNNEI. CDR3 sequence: CALHGVGTEAFF. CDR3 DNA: TGTGCCCTACACGGGGTGGGGACTGAAGCTTTCTTT.

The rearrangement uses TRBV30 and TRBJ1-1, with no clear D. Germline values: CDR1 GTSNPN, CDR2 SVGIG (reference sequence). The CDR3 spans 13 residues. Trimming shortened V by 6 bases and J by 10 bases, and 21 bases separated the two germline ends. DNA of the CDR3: TGTGCCTGCTCAAAAGGGAGGGCGGGCGGAGCTTTCTTT. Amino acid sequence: CACSKGRAGGAFF.